Judged by abundance, the clone carrying this TCR beta chain is medium-sized. These data belong to a study of prognosis after radiotherapy for stage I lung cancer. The CDR3 totals 14 residues. CDR1 is MNHEY, CDR2 SMNVEV, per germline (reference sequence). V trimming: 5 bases; J trimming: 3 bases; junction bases outside the gene matches: 7. TCR beta CDR3 was amplified from genomic DNA by two-round multiplex PCR. Amplification during the initial PCR round employed primers specific to each TRBV and TRBJ gene. TCRdb processed the multiplex PCR reads anew with MiXCR; each CDR3 protein has one entry. The profile shows 20,000 to 30,000 distinct CDR3 sequences, 30% to 45% of them singletons.

The chain uses TRBV27 and TRBJ2-7; 7 nucleotides align to TRBD1. Sequences were derived from PBMCs, sampled before or after stereotactic body radiation therapy (not recorded which). This receptor was taken from a donor at least 50 years old with non-small cell lung cancer. The CDR3 DNA reads as TGTGCCAGCAGTCATCCCGGGACAGACTACGAGCAGTACTTC. Translation: CASSHPGTDYEQYF.